Presented here are 9 T cell receptor beta chains from one specimen sequenced in a study of blood T cells in healthy people across ages. Then a second PCR, running roughly 7 to 11 cycles, was carried out with a sample-barcoded 5' primer and a J-beta primer mix. MiXCR, run by TCRdb on the 5' RACE reads, gives a single entry per CDR3 protein. This sample carries 1.5 million to 2 million distinct CDR3 sequences, more than 35% of them seen once, and the ten largest clones take 20% to 25%. The specimen sequenced was blood. The receptors were gathered from a human donor in good health.

The chain uses TRBV9 and TRBJ1-2; D is undetermined. There are 13 residues in the CDR3. Trimming left V 0 bases short and J 4 bases short, with 7 bases between. The germline gives CDR1 SGDLS, CDR2 YYNGEE. CDR3 loop: CASSVAAGYGYTF. The CDR3 DNA follows: TGTGCCAGCAGCGTAGCCGCGGGCTATGGCTACACCTTC.

The chain employs TRBV7-2 and TRBJ1-1; weak D call: TRBD1 (5 bases). This CDR3 is built from 14 residues. Germline V CDR1 and CDR2: SGHTA, FQGNSA. V was shortened by 3 bases and J by 4 bases, with 12 bases between the two germline ends. Written as DNA, the CDR3 is TGTGCCAGCAGCTTTCTCGAGGGGAGCACTGAAGCTTTCTTT. Translating it yields CASSFLEGSTEAFF.

J is TRBJ1-1 and V is TRBV5-1; D is unclear. V was shortened by 7 bases and J by 3 bases, with 16 bases between the two germline ends. The CDR3 consists of 14 residues. CDR1 is SGHRS, CDR2 YFSETQ, per germline. CDR3 loop: CASLRRQGDTEAFF. In nucleotides, the CDR3 is TGCGCCAGCCTCCGAAGACAAGGAGACACTGAAGCTTTCTTT.

The V gene is TRBV20-1, the J gene TRBJ2-3; D is possibly TRBD2 (5 bases). This CDR3 spans 13 amino acids. Germline V gene lookup returns CDR1 DFQATT and CDR2 SNEGSKA (reference sequence). Trimming stripped 8 bases from V and 4 bases from J, with 16 bases between. Written as DNA, the CDR3 is TGCAGTCCACTTTATTCGGGGTCAGATACGCAGTATTTT. Translating it yields CSPLYSGSDTQYF.

This clonotype was seen once. J is TRBJ1-1 and V is TRBV20-1, with 9 bases matching TRBD1. The germline V gene encodes CDR1 DFQATT and CDR2 SNEGSKA (reference sequence). Trimming at V came to 6 bases and at J to 0 bases, leaving 8 bases not matched to a gene. CDR3 length: 15 residues. CDR3 region: CSAKLRDRVNTEAFF. The CDR3 nucleotides read TGCAGTGCAAAGCTTCGGGACAGGGTGAACACTGAAGCTTTCTTT.

The V gene is TRBV9, the J gene TRBJ1-1, with D uncertain. Germline V lookup: CDR1 SGDLS, CDR2 YYNGEE. Trimming removed 5 bases from V and 6 bases from J, with 14 bases in between. This CDR3 has 13 residues. DNA for the CDR3: TGTGCCAGCAGTCAAATCCTCGGCTCTGAAGCTTTCTTT. Amino acid sequence: CASSQILGSEAFF.

The chain is built from TRBV28 and TRBJ1-2; possible D gene TRBD1, 5 bases. V dropped 8 bases and J dropped 8 bases, with 18 bases sitting between them. The CDR3 extends over 13 amino acids. Germline CDR1 MDHEN, CDR2 SYDVKM. The CDR3 DNA reads TGTGCCAGCCTGGCGGAAAGGGGTTTGGGCTACACCTTC. Translated: CASLAERGLGYTF.

This clonotype has a handful of counts. The DNA of the CDR3 is TGTGCCAGCAGTCGGACAGGGTTCCTAGACAATGAGCAGTTCTTC. This gives the protein CASSRTGFLDNEQFF. The rearrangement joins TRBV6-6 to TRBJ2-1, with TRBD1 matching over 8 bases. CDR1 and CDR2 (germline): MNHNY, SVGAGI (reference sequence). J was trimmed by 5 bases and V by 5 bases; bases with no gene match: 8. The CDR3 runs 15 residues.

This clonotype has just one count. Mismatch with germline at one junction end may stem from a read error. This chain's CDR3 is CAGSLGTSVYSEQFF. CDR3 DNA sequence: TGCGCCGGCAGCTTGGGGACTAGCGTGTACAGTGAGCAGTTCTTC. The rearrangement uses TRBV5-1 and TRBJ2-1; 10 nucleotides line up with TRBD2. Germline CDR1 SGHRS, CDR2 YFSETQ. The CDR3 has 15 amino acids.